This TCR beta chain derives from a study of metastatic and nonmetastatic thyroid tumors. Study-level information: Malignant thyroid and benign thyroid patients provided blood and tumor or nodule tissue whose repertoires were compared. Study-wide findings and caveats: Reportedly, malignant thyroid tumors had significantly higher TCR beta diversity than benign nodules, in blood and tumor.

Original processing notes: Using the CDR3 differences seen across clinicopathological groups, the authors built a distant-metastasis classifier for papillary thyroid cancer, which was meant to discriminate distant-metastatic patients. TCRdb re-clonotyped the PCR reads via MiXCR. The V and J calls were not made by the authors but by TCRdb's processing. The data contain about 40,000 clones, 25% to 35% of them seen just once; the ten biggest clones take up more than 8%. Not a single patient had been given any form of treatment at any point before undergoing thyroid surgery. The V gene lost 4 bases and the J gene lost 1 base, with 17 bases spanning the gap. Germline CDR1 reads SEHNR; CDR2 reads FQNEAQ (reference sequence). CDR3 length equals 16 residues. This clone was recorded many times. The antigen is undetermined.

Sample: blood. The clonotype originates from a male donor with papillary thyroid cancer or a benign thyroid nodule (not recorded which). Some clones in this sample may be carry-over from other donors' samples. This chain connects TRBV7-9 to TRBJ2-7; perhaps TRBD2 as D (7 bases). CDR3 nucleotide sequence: TGTGCCAGCAGCTCTACGGGGGGCTCTCTTTCCTACGAGCAGTACTTC. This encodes CASSSTGGSLSYEQYF.